This T cell receptor (beta chain) was retrieved from a study of OX40 agonist ivuxolimab in advanced cancers. Concerning the study at large: The costimulatory receptor OX40 (CD134) was targeted by ivuxolimab, a fully human IgG2 agonistic monoclonal antibody. In the dose-escalation cohort, roughly 80% of patients were male, and the mean age was approximately 55 years, with a range of about 20 to 79. Partial responses occurred in three dose-escalation patients: two with cutaneous melanoma and one with hepatocellular carcinoma. Peripheral TCRbeta sequencing was intended to test whether TCR sequence diversity was altered and clonal T-cell expansion was caused by ivuxolimab. Of the approximately 54 dose-escalation patients, hepatocellular carcinoma was present in about 20, melanoma in around 15, renal cell carcinoma in 9 and head and neck cancer in 9. Prior anti-PD-1, anti-PD-L1 or anti-CTLA-4 therapy was permitted, and checkpoint inhibitors had been received by roughly 42% of dose-escalation patients. Intravenous ivuxolimab was administered to patients every 2 weeks at six dose levels: 0.01, 0.1, 0.3, 1.5, 3 and 10 mg/kg. The monotherapy dose-escalation portion (N of about 50 patients) of the phase I ivuxolimab trial is reported in the paper.

Genomic DNA was extracted from sorted cells for sequencing of the TCRbeta CDR3 region. The immunoSEQ Assay was used to sequence the TCRbeta CDR3 regions. Entries here come from immuneACCESS through TCRdb and include only in-frame sequences with V and J called. Some clones fail to appear in such tables; in the studies checked, an unresolved V gene covers under half of the shortfall, and the cause of the remainder is unknown. This sample is represented by about 80,000 clones; roughly nine tenths of them were singletons. The top ten hold over 0.15% of the sample. Patients with a history of autoimmune disease or receiving systemic immunosuppression were excluded from the trial. Peripheral blood for TCR sequencing was collected from all dose cohorts at baseline, on cycle 4 day 1, and on cycle 7 day 1. Samples came from an open-label, multicenter, first-in-human phase I dose-escalation trial of ivuxolimab. The trial enrolled adults with locally advanced or metastatic head and neck squamous cell, hepatocellular, melanoma or renal cell carcinoma. Before TCR sequencing, CD4+ and CD8+ T cells were separately sorted from peripheral blood.

The research as a whole found: In partial responders in the 0.1-3.0 mg/kg groups, normalized peripheral clonal expansion was found to be among the lowest, especially among CD8+ T cells. After ivuxolimab, more expanded clones were found on average in CD8+ T cells than in CD4+ T cells. At doses of 0.1 to 3.0 mg/kg, clonal expansion of both CD4+ and CD8+ T cells in blood was seen between baseline and week 6. Low levels of normalized T-cell clonal expansion were also seen in some nonresponding patients. Antigen specificity was not determined for the clonally expanded peripheral T cells.

Clipping removes 6 bases from V and 8 bases from J, with 10 as the unmatched junction base count. The CDR3 runs 16 amino acids, cysteine and phenylalanine included. Just the 48-base CDR3 DNA is kept, in frame starting at base 1. CDR1 and CDR2, per the germline V gene, are SNHLY and FYNNEI. A note on this clone: What this receptor recognizes is not known. Within one base of it there is no much larger clone, and no base qualities were kept.

This receptor was taken from an adult with an advanced solid tumor such as melanoma, head and neck, liver or kidney cancer. The receptor chain draws on TRBV2 and TRBJ1-6; the junction holds 10 bases that match TRBD1. The sequenced sample was CD4+ or CD8+ T cells sorted from blood, obtained in a trial of the OX40 agonist ivuxolimab. The CDR3 reads as follows: CASRDGTGVLYSPLHF. In nucleotides, the sequence is TGTGCCAGCAGGGACGGGACAGGGGTTCTTTATTCACCCCTCCACTTT. With the portions outside the CDR3 filled from the reference TRBV2 and TRBJ1-6 genes, the complete variable region becomes EPEVTQTPSHQVTQMGQEVILRCVPISNHLYFYWYRQILGQKVEFLVSFYNNEISEKSEIFDDQFSVERPDGSNFTLKIRSTKLEDSAMYFCASRDGTGVLYSPLHFGNGTRLTVT.